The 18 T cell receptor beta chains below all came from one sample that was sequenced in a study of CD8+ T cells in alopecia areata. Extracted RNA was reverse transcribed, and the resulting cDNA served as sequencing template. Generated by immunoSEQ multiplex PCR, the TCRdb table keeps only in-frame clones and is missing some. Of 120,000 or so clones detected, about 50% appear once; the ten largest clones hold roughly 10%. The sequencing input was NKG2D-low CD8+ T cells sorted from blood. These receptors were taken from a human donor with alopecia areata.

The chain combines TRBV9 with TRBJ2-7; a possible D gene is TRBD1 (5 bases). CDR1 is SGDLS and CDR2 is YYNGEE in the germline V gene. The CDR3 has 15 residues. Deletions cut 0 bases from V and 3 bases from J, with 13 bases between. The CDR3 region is CASSVGSGPHYEQYF. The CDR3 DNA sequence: TGTGCCAGCAGCGTAGGTTCAGGGCCCCACTACGAGCAGTACTTC.

The DNA for the CDR3 is TGTGCCAGCAGTTCACCAGAACAGGGACGGTACGAGCAGTACTTC. This gives the protein CASSSPEQGRYEQYF. V gene TRBV27 combines with J gene TRBJ2-7; the D gene is possibly TRBD1 (6 bases). The germline V and J ends were trimmed by 4 bases and 4 bases, with 17 bases remaining between them. CDR1 is MNHEY, CDR2 SMNVEV, per germline (reference sequence). The CDR3 sequence is 15 residues long.

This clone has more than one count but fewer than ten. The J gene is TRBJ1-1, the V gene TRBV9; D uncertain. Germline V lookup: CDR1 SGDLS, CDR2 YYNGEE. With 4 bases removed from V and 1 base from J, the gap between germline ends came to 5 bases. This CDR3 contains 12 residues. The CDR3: CASSPQNTEAFF. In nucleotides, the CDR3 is TGTGCCAGCAGCCCCCAGAACACTGAAGCTTTCTTT.

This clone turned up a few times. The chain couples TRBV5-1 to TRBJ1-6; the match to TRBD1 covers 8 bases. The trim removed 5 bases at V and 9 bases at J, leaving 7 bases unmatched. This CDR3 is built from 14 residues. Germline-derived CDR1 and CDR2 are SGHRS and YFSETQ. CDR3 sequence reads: CASSPDRETSPLHF. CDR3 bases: TGCGCCAGCAGTCCGGACAGGGAAACTTCACCCCTCCACTTT.

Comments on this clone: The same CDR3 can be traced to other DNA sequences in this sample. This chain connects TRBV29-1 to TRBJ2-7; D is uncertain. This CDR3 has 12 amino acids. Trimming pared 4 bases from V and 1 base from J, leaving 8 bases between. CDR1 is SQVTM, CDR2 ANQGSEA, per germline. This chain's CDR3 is CSVAGSSYEQYF. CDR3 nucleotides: TGCAGCGTTGCCGGCAGTTCCTACGAGCAGTACTTC.

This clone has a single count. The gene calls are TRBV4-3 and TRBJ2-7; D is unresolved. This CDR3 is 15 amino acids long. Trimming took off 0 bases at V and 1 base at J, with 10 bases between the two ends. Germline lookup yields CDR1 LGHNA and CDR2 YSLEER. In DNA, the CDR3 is TGCGCCAGCAGCCAAGAAGGAACTCCATCCTACGAGCAGTACTTC. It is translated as CASSQEGTPSYEQYF.

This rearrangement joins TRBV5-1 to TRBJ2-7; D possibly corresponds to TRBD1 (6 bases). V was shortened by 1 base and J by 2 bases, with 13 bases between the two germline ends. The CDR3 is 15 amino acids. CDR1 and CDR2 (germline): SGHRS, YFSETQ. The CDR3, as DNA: TGCGCCAGCAGCTTGACAGGGCCGAGCGCCTACGAGCAGTACTTC. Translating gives CASSLTGPSAYEQYF.

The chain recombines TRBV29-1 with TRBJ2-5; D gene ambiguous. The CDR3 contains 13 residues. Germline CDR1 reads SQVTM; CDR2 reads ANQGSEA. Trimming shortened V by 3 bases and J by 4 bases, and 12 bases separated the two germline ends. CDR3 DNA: TGCAGCGTTGAGTTTTGGACCACAGAGACCCAGTACTTC. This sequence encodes CSVEFWTTETQYF. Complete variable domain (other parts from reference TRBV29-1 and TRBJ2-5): SAVISQKPSRDICQRGTSLTIQCQVDSQVTMMFWYRQQPGQSLTLIATANQGSEATYESGFVIDKFPISRPNLTFSTLTVSNMSPEDSSIYLCSVEFWTTETQYFGPGTRLLVL.

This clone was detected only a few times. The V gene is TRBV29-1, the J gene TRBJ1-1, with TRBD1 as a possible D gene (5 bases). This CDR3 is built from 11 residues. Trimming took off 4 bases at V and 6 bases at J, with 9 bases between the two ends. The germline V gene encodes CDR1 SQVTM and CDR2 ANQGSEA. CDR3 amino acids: CSVGGGAEAFF. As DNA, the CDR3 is TGCAGCGTTGGGGGCGGCGCTGAAGCTTTCTTT.

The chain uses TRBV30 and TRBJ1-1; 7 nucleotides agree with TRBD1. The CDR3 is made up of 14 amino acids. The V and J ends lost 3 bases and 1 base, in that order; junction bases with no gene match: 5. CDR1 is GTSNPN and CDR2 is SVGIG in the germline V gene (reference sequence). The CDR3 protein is CAWSYGQANTEAFF. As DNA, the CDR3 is TGTGCCTGGAGCTACGGACAGGCGAACACTGAAGCTTTCTTT.

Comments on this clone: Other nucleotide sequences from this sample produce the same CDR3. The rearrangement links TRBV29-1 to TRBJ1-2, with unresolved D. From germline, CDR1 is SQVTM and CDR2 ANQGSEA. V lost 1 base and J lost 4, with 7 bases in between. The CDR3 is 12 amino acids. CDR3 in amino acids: CSVEGEGYGYTF. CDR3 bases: TGCAGCGTTGAAGGGGAGGGCTATGGCTACACCTTC.

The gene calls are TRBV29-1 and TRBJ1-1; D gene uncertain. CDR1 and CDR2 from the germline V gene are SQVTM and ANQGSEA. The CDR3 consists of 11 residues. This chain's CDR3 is CAGNTNTEAFF. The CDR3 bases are TGCGCTGGTAATACGAACACTGAAGCTTTCTTT.

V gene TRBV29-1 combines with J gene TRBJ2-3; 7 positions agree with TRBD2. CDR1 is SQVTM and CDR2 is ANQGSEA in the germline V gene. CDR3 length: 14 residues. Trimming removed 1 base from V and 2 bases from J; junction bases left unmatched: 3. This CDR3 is CSVEGLALTDTQYF. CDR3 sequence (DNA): TGCAGCGTTGAAGGACTAGCTCTCACAGATACGCAGTATTTT.

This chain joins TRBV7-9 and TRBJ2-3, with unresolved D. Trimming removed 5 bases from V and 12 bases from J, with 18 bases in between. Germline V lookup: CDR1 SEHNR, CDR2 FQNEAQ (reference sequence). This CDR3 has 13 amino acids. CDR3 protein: CASSGTNPGLQYF. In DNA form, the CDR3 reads TGTGCCAGCAGCGGAACGAATCCCGGCCTCCAGTATTTT.

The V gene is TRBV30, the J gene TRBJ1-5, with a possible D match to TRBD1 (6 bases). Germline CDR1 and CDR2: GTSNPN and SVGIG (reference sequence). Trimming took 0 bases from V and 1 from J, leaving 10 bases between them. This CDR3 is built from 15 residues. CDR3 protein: CAWSVGQSSNQPQHF. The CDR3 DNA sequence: TGTGCCTGGAGTGTAGGACAGTCGAGCAATCAGCCCCAGCATTTT.

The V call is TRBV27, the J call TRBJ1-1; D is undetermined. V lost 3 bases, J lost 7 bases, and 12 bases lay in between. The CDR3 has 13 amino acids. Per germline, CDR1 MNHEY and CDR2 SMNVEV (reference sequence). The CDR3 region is CASSLSRQDEAFF. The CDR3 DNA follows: TGTGCCAGCAGTTTGTCCAGGCAGGATGAAGCTTTCTTT.

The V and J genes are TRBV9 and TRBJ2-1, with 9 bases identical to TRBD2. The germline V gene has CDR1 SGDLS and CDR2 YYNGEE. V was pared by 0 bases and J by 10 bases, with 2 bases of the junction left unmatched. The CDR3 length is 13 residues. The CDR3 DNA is TGTGCCAGCAGCGTAGGAGCGGGGGGCGAGCAGTTCTTC. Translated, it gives CASSVGAGGEQFF. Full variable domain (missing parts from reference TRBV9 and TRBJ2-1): DSGVTQTPKHLITATGQRVTLRCSPRSGDLSVYWYQQSLDQGLQFLIQYYNGEERAKGNILERFSAQQFPDLHSELNLSSLELGDSALYFCASSVGAGGEQFFGPGTRLTVL.

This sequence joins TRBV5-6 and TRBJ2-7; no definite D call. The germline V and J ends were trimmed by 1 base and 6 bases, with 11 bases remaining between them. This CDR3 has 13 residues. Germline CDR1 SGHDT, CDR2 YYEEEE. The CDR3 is CASSLIPTGEQYF. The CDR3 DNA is TGTGCCAGCAGCTTGATACCGACCGGCGAGCAGTACTTC.